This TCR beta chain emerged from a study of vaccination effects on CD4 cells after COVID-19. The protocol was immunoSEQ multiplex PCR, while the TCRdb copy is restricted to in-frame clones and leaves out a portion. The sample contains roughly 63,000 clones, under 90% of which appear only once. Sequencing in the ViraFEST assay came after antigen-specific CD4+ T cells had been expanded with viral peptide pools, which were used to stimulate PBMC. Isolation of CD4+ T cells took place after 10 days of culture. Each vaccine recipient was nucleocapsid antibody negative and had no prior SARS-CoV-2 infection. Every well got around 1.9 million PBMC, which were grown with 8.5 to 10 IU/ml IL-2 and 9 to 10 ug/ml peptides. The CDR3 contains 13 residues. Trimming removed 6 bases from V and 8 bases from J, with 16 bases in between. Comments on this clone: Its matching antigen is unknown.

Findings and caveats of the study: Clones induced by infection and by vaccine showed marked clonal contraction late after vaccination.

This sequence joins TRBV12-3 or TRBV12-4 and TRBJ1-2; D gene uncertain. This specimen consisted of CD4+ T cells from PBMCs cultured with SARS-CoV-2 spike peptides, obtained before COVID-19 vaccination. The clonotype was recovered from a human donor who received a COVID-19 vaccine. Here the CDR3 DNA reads TGTGCCAGCAGACCCCGGGCCTCGGTCGGCTACACCTTC. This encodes CASRPRASVGYTF.